This T cell receptor beta chain was retrieved from a study of shared clonotypes between healthy human individuals. Trimming removed 4 bases at V and 4 bases at J, with 13 bases between. The CDR3 sequence is 14 residues long. Germline assignment: CDR1 LNHDA and CDR2 SQIVND (reference sequence). General study results and limits: The donor pool, a small one, limited the genetic and exposure-history diversity represented.

CD4+ cells yielded CD45RA+ naive and CD45RA-negative memory subsets. Details on this clone: Its antigen is currently unknown.

Genomic DNA (from each subset) was split evenly across several immunoSEQ plates. Profiling relied on immunoSEQ multiplex PCR, and the TCRdb table lists in-frame clones only, not all of them. The repertoire has about 2.4 million clones, roughly 93% of them found once; the top ten carry 0.36%. The receptor's source is a man younger than 35 in good health. Some clones in this sample may be carry-over from other donors' samples. The chain carries TRBV19 and TRBJ2-5; D assignment may be TRBD1 or TRBD2 (5 bases each). Input material: naive CD4+ T cells from PBMCs. The subset denotes: CD45RA+ positively selected. The CDR3: CASSNFIGGETQYF. In nucleotides, the CDR3 is TGTGCCAGTAGTAATTTCATTGGGGGAGAGACCCAGTACTTC.